Listed here is a single T cell receptor beta chain. The antigen remains unidentified. Germline CDR1 reads MNHNY; CDR2 reads SVGAGI (reference sequence). This CDR3 contains 14 residues. The V end lost 6 bases, the J end lost 2 bases, and 10 bases lay between the germline ends. The data are from a study of Ad26.COV2.S vaccination and SARS-CoV-2 variants. For the study at large: Participants got Ad26.COV2.S intramuscularly, once or twice 56 days apart. Findings and limits, study-wide: Placebo recipients showed lower spike-specific TCR breadth than vaccinees.

The protocol was immunoSEQ multiplex PCR, while the TCRdb copy is restricted to in-frame clones and leaves out a portion. The table has 350,000 to 450,000 clones, 83% seen once. This sample's treatment: approximately 18 received Ad26.COV2.S at low or high dose, single or two shots; several received placebo; per-sample allocation not given. Sampling was performed 63 days after the first vaccine or placebo injection. Wuhan-strain SARS-CoV-2 spike was expressed by the Ad26 vector that made up the vaccine. The chain couples TRBV6-6 to TRBJ2-2; the D gene is possibly TRBD1 (5 bases). This sample comprised peripheral blood, obtained in a trial of Ad26.COV2.S vaccine versus placebo. This receptor was obtained from a person aged 18-65 years who received the Ad26.COV2.S COVID-19 vaccine or a placebo. CDR3 nucleotides: TGTGCCAGCAGAAAACAGGAAAACACCGGGGAGCTGTTTTTT. This sequence encodes CASRKQENTGELFF.